The TCR beta chain described here comes from a study of blood T cell repertoires in COVID-19. Only in-frame clones appear in the TCRdb table, and some are missing; sequencing was by immunoSEQ multiplex PCR. The sample includes under 400,000 clones, under 90% of them seen just once. Germline CDR1 reads SNHLY; CDR2 reads FYNNEI. V was pared by 4 bases and J by 5 bases, with 5 bases of the junction left unmatched. The CDR3 runs to 15 residues. Sequenced input: peripheral blood. This sequence originates from a woman aged 25 to 39 with COVID-19, enrolled during active disease. The rearrangement joins TRBV2 to TRBJ2-2; 9 bases are a match to TRBD1. In DNA, the CDR3 is TGTGCCAGCAGTGTACAGGGGGCGGGAACCGGGGAGCTGTTTTTT. Translated: CASSVQGAGTGELFF.